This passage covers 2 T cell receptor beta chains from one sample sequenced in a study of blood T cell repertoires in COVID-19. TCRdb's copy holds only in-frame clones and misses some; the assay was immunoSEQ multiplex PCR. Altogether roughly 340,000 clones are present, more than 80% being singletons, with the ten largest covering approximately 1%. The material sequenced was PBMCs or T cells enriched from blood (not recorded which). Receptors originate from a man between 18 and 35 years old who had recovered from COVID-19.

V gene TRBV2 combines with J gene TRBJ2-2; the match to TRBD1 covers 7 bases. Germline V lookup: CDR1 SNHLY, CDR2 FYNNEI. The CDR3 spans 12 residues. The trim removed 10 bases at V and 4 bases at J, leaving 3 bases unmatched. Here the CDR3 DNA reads TGTGCCACCGACAGGGTCACCGGGGAGCTGTTTTTT. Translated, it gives CATDRVTGELFF.

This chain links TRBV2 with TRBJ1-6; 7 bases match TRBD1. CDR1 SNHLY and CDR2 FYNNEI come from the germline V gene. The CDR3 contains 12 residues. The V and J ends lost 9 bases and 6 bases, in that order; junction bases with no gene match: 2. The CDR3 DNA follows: TGTGCCAGTCGACAGGGTAATTCACCCCTCCACTTT. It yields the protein CASRQGNSPLHF.